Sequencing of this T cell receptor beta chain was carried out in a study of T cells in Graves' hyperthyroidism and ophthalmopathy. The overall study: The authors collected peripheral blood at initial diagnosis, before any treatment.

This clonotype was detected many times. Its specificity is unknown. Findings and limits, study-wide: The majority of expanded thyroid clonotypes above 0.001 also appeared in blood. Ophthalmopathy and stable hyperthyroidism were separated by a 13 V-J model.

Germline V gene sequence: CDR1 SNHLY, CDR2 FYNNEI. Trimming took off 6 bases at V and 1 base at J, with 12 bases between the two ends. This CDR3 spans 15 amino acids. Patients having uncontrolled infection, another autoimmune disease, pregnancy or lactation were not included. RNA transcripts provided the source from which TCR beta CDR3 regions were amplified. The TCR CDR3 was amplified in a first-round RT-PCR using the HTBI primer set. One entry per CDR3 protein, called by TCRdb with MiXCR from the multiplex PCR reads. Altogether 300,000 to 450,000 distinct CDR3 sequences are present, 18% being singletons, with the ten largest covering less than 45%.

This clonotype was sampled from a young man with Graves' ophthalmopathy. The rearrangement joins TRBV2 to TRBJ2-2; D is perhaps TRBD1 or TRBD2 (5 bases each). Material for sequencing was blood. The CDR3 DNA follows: TGTGCCAGCAGAATCGGGACGGTGAACACCGGGGAGCTGTTTTTT. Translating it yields CASRIGTVNTGELFF.